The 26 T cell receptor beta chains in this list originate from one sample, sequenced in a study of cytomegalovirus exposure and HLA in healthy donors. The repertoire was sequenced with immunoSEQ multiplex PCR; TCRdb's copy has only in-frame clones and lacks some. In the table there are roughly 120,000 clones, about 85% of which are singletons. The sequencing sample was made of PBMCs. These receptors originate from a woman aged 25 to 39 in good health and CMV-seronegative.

The CDR3 spells CASRNPGIGRTDTQYF. The DNA of the CDR3 is TGTGCCAGCAGAAACCCGGGGATTGGTCGCACAGATACGCAGTATTTT. This chain connects TRBV7-9 to TRBJ2-3, with D tentatively TRBD2 (5 bases). Germline V gives CDR1 SEHNR, CDR2 FQNEAQ (reference sequence). Trimming shortened V by 6 bases and J by 1 base, and 17 bases separated the two germline ends. CDR3 length equals 16 residues.

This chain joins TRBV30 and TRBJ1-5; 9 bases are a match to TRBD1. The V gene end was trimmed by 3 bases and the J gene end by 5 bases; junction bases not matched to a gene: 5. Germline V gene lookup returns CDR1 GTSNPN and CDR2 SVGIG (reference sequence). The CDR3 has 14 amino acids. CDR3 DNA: TGTGCCTGGAGCGGCGGACAGGGGTATCAGCCCCAGCATTTT. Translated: CAWSGGQGYQPQHF.

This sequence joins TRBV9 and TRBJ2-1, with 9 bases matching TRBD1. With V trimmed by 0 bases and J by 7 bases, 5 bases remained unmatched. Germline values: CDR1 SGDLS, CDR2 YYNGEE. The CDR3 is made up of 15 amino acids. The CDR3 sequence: CASSVATGQGNEQFF. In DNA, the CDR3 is TGTGCCAGCAGCGTAGCCACAGGACAGGGGAATGAGCAGTTCTTC.

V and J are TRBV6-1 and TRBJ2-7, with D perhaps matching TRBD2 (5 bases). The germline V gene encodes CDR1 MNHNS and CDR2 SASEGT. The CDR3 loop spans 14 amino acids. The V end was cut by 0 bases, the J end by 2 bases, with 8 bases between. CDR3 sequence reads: CASSEAGGPYEQYF. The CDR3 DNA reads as TGTGCCAGCAGTGAAGCGGGCGGGCCCTACGAGCAGTACTTC.

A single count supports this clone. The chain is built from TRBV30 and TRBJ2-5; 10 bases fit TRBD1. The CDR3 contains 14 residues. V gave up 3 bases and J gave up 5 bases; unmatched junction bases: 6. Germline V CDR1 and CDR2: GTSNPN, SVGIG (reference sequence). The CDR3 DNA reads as TGTGCCTGGAGGGACAGGGGGAACGGGGAGACCCAGTACTTC. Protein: CAWRDRGNGETQYF.

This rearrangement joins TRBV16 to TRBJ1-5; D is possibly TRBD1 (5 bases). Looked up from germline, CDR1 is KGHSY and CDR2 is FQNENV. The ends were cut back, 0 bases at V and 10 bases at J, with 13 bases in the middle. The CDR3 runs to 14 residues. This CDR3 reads CASSQSGGVGPQHF. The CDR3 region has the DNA TGTGCCAGCAGCCAATCGGGGGGGGTTGGACCCCAGCATTTT.

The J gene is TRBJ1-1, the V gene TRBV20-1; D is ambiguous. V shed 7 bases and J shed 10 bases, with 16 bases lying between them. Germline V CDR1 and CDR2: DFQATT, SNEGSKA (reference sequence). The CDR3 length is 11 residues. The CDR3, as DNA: TGCAGTGGTCAGAGCTCTGGGCGAGCTTTCTTT. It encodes CSGQSSGRAFF.

The CDR3 nucleotides are TGTGCCAGCAGCCCAGGGACAGGGGGAAGGGGCACCGGGGAGCTGTTTTTT. Translated: CASSPGTGGRGTGELFF. This chain connects TRBV5-6 to TRBJ2-2, with TRBD1 matching over 11 bases. Germline V CDR1 and CDR2: SGHDT, YYEEEE. With 4 bases clipped from V and 4 bases from J, the junction kept 9 bases outside the gene matches. CDR3 length: 17 amino acids.

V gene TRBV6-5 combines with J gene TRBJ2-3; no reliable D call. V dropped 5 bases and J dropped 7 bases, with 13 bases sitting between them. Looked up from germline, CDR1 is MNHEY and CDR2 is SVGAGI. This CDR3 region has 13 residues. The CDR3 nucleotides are TGTGCCAGCAGTACCCTGAGCGCCTATACGCAGTATTTT. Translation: CASSTLSAYTQYF.

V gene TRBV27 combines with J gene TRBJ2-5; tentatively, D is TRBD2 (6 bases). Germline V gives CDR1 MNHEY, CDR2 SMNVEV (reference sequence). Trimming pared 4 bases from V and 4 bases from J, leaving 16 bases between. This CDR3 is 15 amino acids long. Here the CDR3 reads CASSSWGVLGETQYF. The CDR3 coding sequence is TGTGCCAGCAGTTCATGGGGGGTACTAGGAGAGACCCAGTACTTC.

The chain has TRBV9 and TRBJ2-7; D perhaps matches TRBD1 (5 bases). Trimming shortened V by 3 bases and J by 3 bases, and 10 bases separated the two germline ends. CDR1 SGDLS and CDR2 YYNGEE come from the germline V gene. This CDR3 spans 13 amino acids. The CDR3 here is CASSGQWDYEQYF. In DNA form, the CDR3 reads TGTGCCAGCAGCGGACAGTGGGACTACGAGCAGTACTTC.

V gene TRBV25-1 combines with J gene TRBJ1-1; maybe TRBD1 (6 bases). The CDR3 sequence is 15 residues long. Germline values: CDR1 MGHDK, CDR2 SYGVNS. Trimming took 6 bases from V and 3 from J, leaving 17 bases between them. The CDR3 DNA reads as TGTGCCAGCAGCATTCACAGGGATGGTGACACTGAAGCTTTCTTT. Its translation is CASSIHRDGDTEAFF.

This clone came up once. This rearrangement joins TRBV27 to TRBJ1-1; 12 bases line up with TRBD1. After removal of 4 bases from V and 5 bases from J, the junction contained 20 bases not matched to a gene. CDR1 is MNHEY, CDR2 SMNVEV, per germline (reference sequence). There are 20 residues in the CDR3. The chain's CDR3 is CASSSLPFSGTGGYGTEAFF. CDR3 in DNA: TGTGCCAGCAGTTCCCTTCCCTTTTCCGGGACAGGGGGCTATGGGACTGAAGCTTTCTTT.

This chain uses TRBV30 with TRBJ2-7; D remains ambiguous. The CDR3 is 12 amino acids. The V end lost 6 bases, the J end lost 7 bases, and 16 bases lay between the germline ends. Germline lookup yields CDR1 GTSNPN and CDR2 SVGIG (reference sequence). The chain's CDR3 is CACQVILPEQYF. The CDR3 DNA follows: TGTGCCTGCCAGGTCATTCTCCCAGAGCAGTACTTC.

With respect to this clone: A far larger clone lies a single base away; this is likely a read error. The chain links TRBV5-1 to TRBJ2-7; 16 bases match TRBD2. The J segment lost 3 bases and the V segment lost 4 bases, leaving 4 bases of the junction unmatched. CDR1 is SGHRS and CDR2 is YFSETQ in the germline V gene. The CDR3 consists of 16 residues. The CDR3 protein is CASSGGLAGGIYEQYF. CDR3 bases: TGCGCCAGCAGCGGGGGACTAGCGGGGGGGATCTACGAGCAGTACTTC. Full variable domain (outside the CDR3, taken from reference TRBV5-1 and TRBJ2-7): KAGVTQTPRYLIKTRGQQVTLSCSPISGHRSVSWYQQTPGQGLQFLFEYFSETQRNKGNFPGRFSGRQFSNSRSEMNVSTLELGDSALYLCASSGGLAGGIYEQYFGPGTRLTVT.

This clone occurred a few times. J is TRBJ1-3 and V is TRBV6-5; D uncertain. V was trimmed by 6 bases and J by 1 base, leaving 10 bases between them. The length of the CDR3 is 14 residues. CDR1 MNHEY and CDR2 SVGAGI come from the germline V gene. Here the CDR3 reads CASSPKHSGNTIYF. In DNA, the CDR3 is TGTGCCAGCAGCCCCAAGCATTCTGGAAACACCATATATTTT.

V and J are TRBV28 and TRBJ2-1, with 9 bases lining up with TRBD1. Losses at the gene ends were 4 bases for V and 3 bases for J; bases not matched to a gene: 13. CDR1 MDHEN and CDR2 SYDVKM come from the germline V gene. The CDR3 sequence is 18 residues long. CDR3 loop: CASSSSRGQGEGYNEQFF. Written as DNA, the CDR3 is TGTGCCAGCAGTTCCTCAAGGGGACAGGGAGAGGGCTACAATGAGCAGTTCTTC.

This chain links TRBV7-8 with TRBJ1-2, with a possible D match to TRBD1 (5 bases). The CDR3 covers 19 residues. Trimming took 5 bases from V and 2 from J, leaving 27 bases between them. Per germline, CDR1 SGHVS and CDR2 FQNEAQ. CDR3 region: CASSTSLRGGAQVNYGYTF. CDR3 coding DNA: TGTGCCAGCAGCACTAGCTTAAGAGGAGGGGCACAGGTCAACTATGGCTACACCTTC.

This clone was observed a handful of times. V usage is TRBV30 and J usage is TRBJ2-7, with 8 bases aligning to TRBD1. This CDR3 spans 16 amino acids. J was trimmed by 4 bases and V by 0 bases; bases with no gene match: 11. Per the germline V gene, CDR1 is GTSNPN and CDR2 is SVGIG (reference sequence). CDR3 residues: CAWSVLRDRGRYEQYF. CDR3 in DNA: TGTGCCTGGAGTGTCCTCCGAGACAGGGGAAGGTACGAGCAGTACTTC. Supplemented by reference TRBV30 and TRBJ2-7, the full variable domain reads SQTIHQWPATLVQPVGSPLSLECTVEGTSNPNLYWYRQAAGRGLQLLFYSVGIGQISSEVPQNLSASRPQDRQFILSSKKLLLSDSGFYLCAWSVLRDRGRYEQYFGPGTRLTVT.

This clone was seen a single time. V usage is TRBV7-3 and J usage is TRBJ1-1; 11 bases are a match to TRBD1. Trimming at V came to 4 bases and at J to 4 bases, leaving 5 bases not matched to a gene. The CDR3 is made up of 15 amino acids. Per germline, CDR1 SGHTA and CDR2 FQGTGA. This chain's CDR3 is CASSSTGTGGTEAFF. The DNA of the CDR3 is TGTGCCAGCAGCTCGACCGGGACAGGGGGCACTGAAGCTTTCTTT.

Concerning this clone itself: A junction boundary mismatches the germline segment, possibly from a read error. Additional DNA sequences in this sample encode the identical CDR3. This CDR3 is CASSPSGESIHF. Written as DNA, the CDR3 is TGTGCCAGCTCGCCCTCGGGGGAATCCATCCACTTC. The rearrangement uses TRBV18 and TRBJ2-7; D is possibly TRBD2 (6 bases). Germline loops: CDR1 KGHSH, CDR2 LQKENI. There are 12 residues in the CDR3.

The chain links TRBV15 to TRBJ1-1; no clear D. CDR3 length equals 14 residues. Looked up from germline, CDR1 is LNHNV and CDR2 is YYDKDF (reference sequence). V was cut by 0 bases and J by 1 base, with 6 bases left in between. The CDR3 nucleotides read TGTGCCACCAGCAGAGATACGGGGAACACTGAAGCTTTCTTT. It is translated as CATSRDTGNTEAFF.

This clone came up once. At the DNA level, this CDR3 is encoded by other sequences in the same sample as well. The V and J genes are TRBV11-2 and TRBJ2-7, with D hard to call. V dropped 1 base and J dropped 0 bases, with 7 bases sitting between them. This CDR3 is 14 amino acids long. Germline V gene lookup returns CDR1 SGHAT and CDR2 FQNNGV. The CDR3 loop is CASSLGLLSYEQYF. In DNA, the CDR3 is TGTGCCAGCAGCTTAGGTCTACTCTCCTACGAGCAGTACTTC.

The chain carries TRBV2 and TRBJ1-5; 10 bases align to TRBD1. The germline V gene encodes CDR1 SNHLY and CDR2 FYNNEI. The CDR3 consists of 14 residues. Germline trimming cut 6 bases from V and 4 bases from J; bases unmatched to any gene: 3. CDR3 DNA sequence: TGTGCCAGCAGGGACAGGGGGATTAATCAGCCCCAGCATTTT. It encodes CASRDRGINQPQHF.

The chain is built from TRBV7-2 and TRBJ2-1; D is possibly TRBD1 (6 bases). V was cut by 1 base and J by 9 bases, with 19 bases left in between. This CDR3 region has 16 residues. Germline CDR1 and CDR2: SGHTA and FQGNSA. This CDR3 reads CASSLGASGAGFEQFF. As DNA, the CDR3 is TGTGCCAGCAGCTTAGGGGCGTCAGGGGCAGGTTTTGAGCAGTTCTTC.

CDR3 DNA sequence: TGTGCCTGGATGGGACAGAAACCCTATGGCTACACCTTC. This translates into CAWMGQKPYGYTF. The chain links TRBV30 to TRBJ1-2; 7 bases are a match to TRBD1. This CDR3 is 13 amino acids long. CDR1 GTSNPN and CDR2 SVGIG come from the germline V gene (reference sequence). V lost 4 bases to trimming and J lost 4 bases; unmatched junction nucleotides: 6. The whole variable domain, filled in from reference TRBV30 and TRBJ1-2, reads SQTIHQWPATLVQPVGSPLSLECTVEGTSNPNLYWYRQAAGRGLQLLFYSVGIGQISSEVPQNLSASRPQDRQFILSSKKLLLSDSGFYLCAWMGQKPYGYTFGSGTRLTVV.